This TCR beta chain emerged from a study of vaccination and CD4 T cells after COVID-19. In the study overall: The study enrolled six male and four female convalescents, two of whom were Hispanic. The peptides that stimulated the cells were overlapping spike peptides from SARS-CoV-2, HCoV-NL63, HCoV-OC43 and HCoV-229E. Samples were taken after vaccination, a median of approximately 72 days after dose two, with a range of 14 to 241.

An Oncomine TCR Beta short-read assay was used to sequence the DNA from cultured CD4+ T cells. CD4+ T cells were cultured, and genomic DNA was extracted from them. A single record per CDR3 protein comes from TCRdb applying MiXCR to the PCR reads. The sample consists of under 8,000 distinct CDR3 sequences, approximately 31% of them appearing once. Trimming shortened V by 2 bases and J by 8 bases, and 12 bases separated the two germline ends. Germline CDR1 reads MNHEY; CDR2 reads SVGEGT. This CDR3 is 13 amino acids long. As for treatment: roughly ten-day PBMC culture with coronavirus spike peptide pools or control peptides (ViraFEST assay). The collection of CD4+ T cells from the unexposed donor took place before the COVID-19 pandemic (2011-2018). For this clonotype: Its specificity is unknown.

Sequencing was performed on CD4+ T cells from blood, cultured in vitro. The TCR was taken from a human donor in good health. The chain links TRBV6-2 or TRBV6-3 to TRBJ1-2; no clear D. The CDR3 loop reads CASSYQGYRGYTF. The CDR3 coding sequence is TGTGCCAGCAGTTACCAAGGGTATAGAGGCTACACCTTC.